This T cell receptor (beta chain) stems from a study of Ad26.COV2.S vaccination and SARS-CoV-2 variants (dated by TCRdb to 2020 to 2022). With respect to the entire study: Vaccine-arm donors came from COV1001, a multicentre, randomized, double-blind, placebo-controlled phase I-IIa trial of Ad26.COV2.S in healthy adults. Sequencing of the TCRbeta repertoire served to evaluate the specificity and breadth of SARS-CoV-2-reactive T cell receptors following Ad26.COV2.S vaccination. The TCR-sequenced set comprised roughly 30 samples: about 19 Ad26.COV2.S vaccine recipients, 5 placebo recipients and 8 SARS-CoV-2 convalescent individuals. Ad26.COV2.S was administered intramuscularly at 5 x 10^10 or 1 x 10^11 viral particles, either as a single shot or as two shots given 56 days apart. Trial participants were randomized into five groups of five: low-dose or high-dose Ad26.COV2.S given once or twice, or placebo on both occasions. Blinding of investigators to trial group allocation was maintained during experiments and outcome assessment. General findings and caveats noted by the study authors: Substantial breadth of spike-specific CD8+ and CD4+ T cell responses was reported after vaccination. Vaccine and placebo recipients had similar non-spike TCR breadth, a finding consistent with the vaccine containing only spike. The authors noted that total T cell responses may have been underestimated by the TCR breadth and depth analyses. The study was not powered to compare responses between vaccine doses or regimens. Spike-specific TCR breadth was higher in Ad26.COV2.S recipients than in placebo recipients (P = 0.0014).

The immunoSEQ Assay was the method used to sequence TCRbeta CDR3 regions. After extraction, genomic DNA underwent amplification by bias-controlled multiplex PCR, followed by high-throughput sequencing. The study's own analysis went as follows. To quantify the absolute abundance of every unique TCRbeta CDR3 region, sequences were collapsed and filtered. T cell fraction was estimated by normalizing TCRbeta template counts to usable DNA, which was measured by amplifying reference genes present in all nucleated cells. Repertoire TCRs were annotated as SARS-CoV-2-specific by exact matching of V gene, CDR3 amino acid sequence and J gene to a known reactive TCR set. The reference SARS-CoV-2 TCR set came from MIRA and was filtered for enrichment in COVID-19-positive ImmuneCODE repertoires, removing public or cross-reactive TCRs. Using the MIRA antigens, annotated TCRs were further analysed by specific ORF or by position within an ORF. Breadth was defined as the number of annotated unique rearrangements divided by the total number of unique productive rearrangements, and depth was defined as the summed frequency of the annotated unique rearrangements. TCR breadth was compared between groups using two-sided Wilcoxon rank-sum tests. Sourced from immuneACCESS, this table was stored by TCRdb with only in-frame sequences that have V and J called. A share of the clones is absent; for the studies checked, an unresolved V gene accounts for under half, and the remainder has no known explanation. From that table come the V and J calls and clone size; the DNA was used to work out D and trimming. The sample table shows 350,000 to 500,000 clones, and roughly 87% are seen once. Around 4.5% of the sample goes to the ten largest clones.

With regard to this clone: Its recognized antigen is unknown. Base qualities were left out, and no much larger clone turns up one base away.

Inclusive of the bounding cysteine and phenylalanine, the CDR3 is 13 residues long. The DNA shown is the 39-base CDR3, in frame from base 1. V gives up 2 bases and J gives up 4 bases, and the segment between their germline ends measures 8 bases. CDR1 MNHEY and CDR2 SVGEGT were looked up in the germline V gene. This specimen's treatment or condition label, interpreted: 19 received Ad26.COV2.S at low or high dose, single or two shots; several received placebo; per-sample allocation not given. For vaccine and placebo recipients, repertoires were sequenced using samples collected on day 63 after the first injection. Between 29 July and 7 August 2020, Cohort 1b enrolled 25 adults aged 18-55 years at one site in Boston, USA. Ad26.COV2.S consisted of a replication-incompetent adenovirus type 26 vector by which a prefusion-stabilized SARS-CoV-2 spike protein from the original Wuhan strain was expressed.

Sequencing used peripheral blood, obtained in a trial of Ad26.COV2.S vaccine versus placebo. Recombination connected TRBV6-2 or TRBV6-3 to TRBJ2-5, with no D gene named confidently. This TCR derives from a person between 18 and 65 years old who received the Ad26.COV2.S COVID-19 vaccine or a placebo. The CDR3 amino acid sequence is: CASSYGQSETQYF. Read as DNA, the sequence is TGTGCCAGCAGTTACGGGCAATCAGAGACCCAGTACTTC.